A selection of T cell receptor beta chains follows, all from one sample in a study of shared clonotypes between healthy human individuals. Some clones are missing from TCRdb's copy, which holds only in-frame ones; the method was immunoSEQ multiplex PCR. There are some 600,000 clones in the sample; about 96% occur only once, and less than 0.12% lies in the top ten. Source material: naive CD8+ T cells sorted from blood. Receptors were obtained from a woman aged 25-40 years in good health. Both conserved end residues are part of each CDR3. D genes are given only for firm matches. Expanded clones are given a class, and other clones once, few, many or no size at all.

j_gene | d_gene | v_gene | abundance | CDR3nt | CDR3aa
TRBJ1-1 | TRBD1 | TRBV19 | NA | TGTGCCAGTAGTATTCGACAGGGCAACACTGAAGCTTTCTTT | CASSIRQGNTEAFF
TRBJ2-3 | NA | TRBV7-9 | NA | TGTGCCAGCAGCTTACCGGCTACCTCGACGGTCGATAGCACAGATACGCAGTATTTT | CASSLPATSTVDSTDTQYF
TRBJ2-1 | TRBD2 | TRBV5-6 | NA | TGTGCCAGCAACGGGGGGAACAACTACAATGAGCAGTTCTTC | CASNGGNNYNEQFF
TRBJ2-4 | NA | TRBV5-8 | NA | TGTGCCAGCAAAGATAGGCCTGCCAAAAACATTCAGTACTTC | CASKDRPAKNIQYF
TRBJ2-7 | NA | TRBV5-5 | NA | TGTGCCAGCAGCCTTGACCGCCCCAACTACGAGCAGTACTTC | CASSLDRPNYEQYF
TRBJ2-1 | TRBD1 | TRBV27 | NA | TGTGCCAGCAGTTTAATTTCGACAGGGCCCAATGGTGAGCAGTTCTTC | CASSLISTGPNGEQFF
TRBJ2-1 | TRBD1 | TRBV5-4 | NA | TGTGCCAGCAGCTTGTTCCCAAGACAGGGGCAAGTCTTC | CASSLFPRQGQVF
TRBJ1-6 | NA | TRBV4-1 | NA | TGCGCCAGCAGCCATGATGGAAGACAACCTAATTCACCCCTCCACTTT | CASSHDGRQPNSPLHF
TRBJ1-5 | NA | TRBV5-5 | NA | TGTGCCAGCAGCCGGGACAGCAATCAGCCCCAGCATTTT | CASSRDSNQPQHF
TRBJ2-7 | TRBD2 | TRBV5-4 | once | TGTGCCAGCAGCTCTGGACTAGCCTACGAGCAGTACTTC | CASSSGLAYEQYF
TRBJ2-7 | NA | TRBV27 | NA | TGTGCCAGCAGTTTCCGGGGGCTCTACGAGCAGTACTTC | CASSFRGLYEQYF
TRBJ2-3 | TRBD2 | TRBV19 | NA | TGTGCCAGTAGTATAGGGCTCGGCCTAGCGGGAGTGGGGCGAGATACGCAGTATTTT | CASSIGLGLAGVGRDTQYF
TRBJ1-3 | NA | TRBV28 | NA | TGTGCCAGCAGTTCCCAGGCACTTCTCTCTGGAAACACCATATATTTT | CASSSQALLSGNTIYF
TRBJ2-7 | NA | TRBV10-2 | NA | TGCGCCAGCAGAGACCCCTACGAGCAGTACTTC | CASRDPYEQYF
TRBJ2-7 | TRBD2 | TRBV27 | NA | TGTGCCAGCAGGTGGGGGGGGGTGGGGACCTACGAGCAGTACTTC | CASRWGGVGTYEQYF
TRBJ2-1 | NA | TRBV29-1 | NA | TGCAGCGTTGTAGGGACCCCGAGCTCCTACAATGAGCAGTTCTTC | CSVVGTPSSYNEQFF
TRBJ1-1 | TRBD1 | TRBV19 | NA | TGTGCCAGTAGTCAAGACAGGGAGGGACTTTACACTGAAGCTTTCTTT | CASSQDREGLYTEAFF
TRBJ1-1 | NA | TRBV5-1 | NA | TGCGCCAGCAGCTTGCCCGACGGAAACACTGAAGCTTTCTTT | CASSLPDGNTEAFF
TRBJ2-3 | NA | TRBV10-1 | NA | TGCGCCAGCAGGGGAGACACTCCGCGCGATACGCAGTATTTT | CASRGDTPRDTQYF
TRBJ2-3 | NA | TRBV19 | NA | TGTGCCAGTAACCTGGACAGCGGAGATACGCAGTATTTT | CASNLDSGDTQYF
TRBJ2-7 | TRBD2 | TRBV29-1 | NA | TGCAGCGTGGGACTAGCGGAATACGAGCAGTACTTC | CSVGLAEYEQYF
TRBJ1-3 | NA | TRBV7-6 | NA | TGTGCCAGCAGCCCGGACCCGAGCTCTGGAAACACCATATATTTT | CASSPDPSSGNTIYF
TRBJ2-7 | NA | TRBV10-2 | NA | TGCGCCAGCAGTGATAACAGGTTACACTTC | CASSDNRLHF
TRBJ2-7 | NA | TRBV10-2 | NA | TGCGCCAGCAGGGGAGTTAGTTCCCACGAGCAGTACTTC | CASRGVSSHEQYF
TRBJ1-4 | NA | TRBV27 | NA | TGTGCCAGCAGTCTAAACCCAGGGAGTAATGAAAAACTGTTTTTT | CASSLNPGSNEKLFF
TRBJ2-7 | TRBD1 | TRBV5-1 | NA | TGCGCCAGCAGCACAATGGGACAGGGGGTCGAGCAGTACTTC | CASSTMGQGVEQYF
TRBJ1-1 | NA | TRBV29-1 | NA | TGCAGCGTTGAAGATCTTGGCATCTCCGCTTTCTTT | CSVEDLGISAFF
TRBJ1-1 | NA | TRBV11-2 | NA | TGTGCCAGCAGCTTAATGCGCACCCCTTTCTTT | CASSLMRTPFF
TRBJ2-5 | TRBD1 | TRBV7-3 | once | TGTGCCAGCAGCTTCACAGGGGGCGGTGGGGAGACCCAGTACTTC | CASSFTGGGGETQYF
TRBJ2-7 | NA | TRBV5-1 | NA | TGCGCCAGCAGCTTGGACAGGGCTTCCCACGAGCAGTACTTC | CASSLDRASHEQYF
TRBJ2-1 | NA | TRBV2 | NA | TGTGCCACAGTCACTCCAGGACGGGAAGCGGGTGGCTCCTACAATGAGCAGTTCTTC | CATVTPGREAGGSYNEQFF
TRBJ1-5 | NA | TRBV5-8 | NA | TGTGCCAGCAGTTCGGACTTCCCAAATCAGCCCCAGCATTTT | CASSSDFPNQPQHF
TRBJ2-3 | NA | TRBV5-6 | NA | TGTGCCAGCAGCTTGAGCGGGAGCACAGATACGCAGTATTTT | CASSLSGSTDTQYF
TRBJ2-7 | NA | TRBV6-6 | once | TGTGCCAGCAGTTACGGCCCCGGGGACGAGCAGTACTTC | CASSYGPGDEQYF